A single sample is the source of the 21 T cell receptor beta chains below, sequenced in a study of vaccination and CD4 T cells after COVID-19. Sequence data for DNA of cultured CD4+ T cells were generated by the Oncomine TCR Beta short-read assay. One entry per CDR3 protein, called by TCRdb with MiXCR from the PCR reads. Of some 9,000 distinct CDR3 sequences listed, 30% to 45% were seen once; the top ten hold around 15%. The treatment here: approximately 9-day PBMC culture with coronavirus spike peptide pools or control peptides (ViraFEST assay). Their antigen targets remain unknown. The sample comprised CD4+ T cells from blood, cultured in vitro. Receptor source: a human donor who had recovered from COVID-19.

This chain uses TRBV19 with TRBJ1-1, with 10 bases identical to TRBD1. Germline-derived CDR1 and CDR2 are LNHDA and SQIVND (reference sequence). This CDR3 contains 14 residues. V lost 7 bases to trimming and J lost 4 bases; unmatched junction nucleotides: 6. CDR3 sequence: CASIRQGARTEAFF. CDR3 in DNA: TGTGCCAGTATCCGACAGGGGGCGCGCACTGAAGCTTTCTTT.

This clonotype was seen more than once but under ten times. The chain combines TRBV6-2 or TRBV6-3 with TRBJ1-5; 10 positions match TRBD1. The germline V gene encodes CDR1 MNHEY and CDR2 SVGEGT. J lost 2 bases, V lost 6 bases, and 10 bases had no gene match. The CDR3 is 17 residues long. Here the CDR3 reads CASSSDRGRWGNQPQHF. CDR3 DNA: TGTGCCAGCAGCAGCGACAGGGGGCGCTGGGGCAATCAGCCCCAGCATTTT.

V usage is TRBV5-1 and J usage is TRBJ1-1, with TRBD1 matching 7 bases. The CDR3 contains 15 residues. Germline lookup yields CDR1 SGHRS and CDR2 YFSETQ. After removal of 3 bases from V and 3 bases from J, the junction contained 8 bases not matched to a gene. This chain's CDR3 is CASSSLSGGDTEAFF. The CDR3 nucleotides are TGCGCCAGCAGCTCACTCTCAGGGGGGGACACTGAAGCTTTCTTT.

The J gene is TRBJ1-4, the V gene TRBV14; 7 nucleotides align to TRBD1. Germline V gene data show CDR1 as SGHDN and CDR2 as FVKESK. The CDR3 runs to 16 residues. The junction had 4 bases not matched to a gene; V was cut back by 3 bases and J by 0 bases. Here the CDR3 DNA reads TGTGCCAGCAGCCAGAATCAGGGGGCAACTAATGAAAAACTGTTTTTT. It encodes CASSQNQGATNEKLFF.

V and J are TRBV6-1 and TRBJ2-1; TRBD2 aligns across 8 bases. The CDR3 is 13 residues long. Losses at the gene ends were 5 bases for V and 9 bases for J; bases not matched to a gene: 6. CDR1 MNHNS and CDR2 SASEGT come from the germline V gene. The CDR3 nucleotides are TGTGCCAGCAGTCATACTAGCGGCAGTGAGCAGTTCTTC. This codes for CASSHTSGSEQFF.

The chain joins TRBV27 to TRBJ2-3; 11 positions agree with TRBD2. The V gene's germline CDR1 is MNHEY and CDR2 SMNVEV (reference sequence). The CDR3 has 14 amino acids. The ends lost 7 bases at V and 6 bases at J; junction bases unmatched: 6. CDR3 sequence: CASKGLAGGDTQYF. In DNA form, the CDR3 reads TGTGCCAGCAAGGGGCTAGCGGGGGGCGATACGCAGTATTTT.

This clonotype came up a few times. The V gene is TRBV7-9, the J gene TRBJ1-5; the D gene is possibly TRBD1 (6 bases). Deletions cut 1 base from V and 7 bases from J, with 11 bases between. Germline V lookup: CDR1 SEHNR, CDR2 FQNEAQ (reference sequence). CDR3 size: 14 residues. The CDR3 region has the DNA TGTGCCAGCAGCTTAGGGGGGCAGGGGCAGCCCCAGCATTTT. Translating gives CASSLGGQGQPQHF.

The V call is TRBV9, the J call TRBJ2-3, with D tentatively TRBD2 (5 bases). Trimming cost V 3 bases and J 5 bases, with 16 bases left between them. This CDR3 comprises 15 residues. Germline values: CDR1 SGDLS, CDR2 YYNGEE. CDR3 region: CASSGGLAVGDTQYF. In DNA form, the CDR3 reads TGTGCCAGCAGCGGTGGACTGGCGGTGGGAGATACGCAGTATTTT.

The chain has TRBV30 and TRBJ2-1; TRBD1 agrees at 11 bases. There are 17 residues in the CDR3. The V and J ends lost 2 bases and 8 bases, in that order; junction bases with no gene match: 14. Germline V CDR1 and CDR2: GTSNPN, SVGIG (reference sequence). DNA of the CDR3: TGTGCCTGGAGTACTAGTGGACAGGGGGCGTTTAAATATGAGCAGTTCTTC. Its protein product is CAWSTSGQGAFKYEQFF.

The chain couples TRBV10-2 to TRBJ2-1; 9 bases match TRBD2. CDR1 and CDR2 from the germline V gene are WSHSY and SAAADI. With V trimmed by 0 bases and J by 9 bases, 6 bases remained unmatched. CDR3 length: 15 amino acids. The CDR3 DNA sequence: TGCGCCAGCAGTGAGTCGAGCGGGGGGACGAGTGAGCAGTTCTTC. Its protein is CASSESSGGTSEQFF.

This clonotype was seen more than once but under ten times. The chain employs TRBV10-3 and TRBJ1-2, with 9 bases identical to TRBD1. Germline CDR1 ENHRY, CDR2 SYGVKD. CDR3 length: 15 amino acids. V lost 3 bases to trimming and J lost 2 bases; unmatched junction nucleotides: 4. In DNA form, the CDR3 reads TGTGCCATCAGTGAAACGACAGGGGGGAACTATGGCTACACCTTC. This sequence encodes CAISETTGGNYGYTF.

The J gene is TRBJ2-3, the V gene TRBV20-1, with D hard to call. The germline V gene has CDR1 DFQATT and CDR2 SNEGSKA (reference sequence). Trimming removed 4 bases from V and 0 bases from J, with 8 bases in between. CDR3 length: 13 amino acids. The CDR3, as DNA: TGCAGTGCTAATCTAGGTAGCACAGATACGCAGTATTTT. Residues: CSANLGSTDTQYF.

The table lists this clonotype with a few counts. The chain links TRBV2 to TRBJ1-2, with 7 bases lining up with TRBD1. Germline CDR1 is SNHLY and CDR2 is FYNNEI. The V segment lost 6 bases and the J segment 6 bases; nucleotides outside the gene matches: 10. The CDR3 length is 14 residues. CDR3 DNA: TGTGCCAGCAGATTATCTACAGGGGTGCATGGCTACACCTTC. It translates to CASRLSTGVHGYTF.

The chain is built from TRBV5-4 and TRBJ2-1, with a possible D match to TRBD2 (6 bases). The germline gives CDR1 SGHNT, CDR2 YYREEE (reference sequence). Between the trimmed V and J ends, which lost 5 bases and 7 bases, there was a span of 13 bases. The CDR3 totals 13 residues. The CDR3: CASSPGVRNEQFF. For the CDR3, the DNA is TGTGCCAGCAGTCCGGGGGTTAGAAATGAGCAGTTCTTC.

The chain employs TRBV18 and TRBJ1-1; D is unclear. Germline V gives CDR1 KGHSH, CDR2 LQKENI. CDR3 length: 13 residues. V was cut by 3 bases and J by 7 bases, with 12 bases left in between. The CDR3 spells CASSPGVRDEAFF. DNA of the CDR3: TGTGCCAGCTCACCTGGGGTGCGCGATGAAGCTTTCTTT.

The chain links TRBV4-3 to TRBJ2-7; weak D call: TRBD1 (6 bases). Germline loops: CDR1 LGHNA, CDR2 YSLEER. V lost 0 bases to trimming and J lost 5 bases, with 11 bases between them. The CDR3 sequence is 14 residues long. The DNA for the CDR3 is TGCGCCAGCAGCCAAGAGGTACAGGGTAACGAGCAGTACTTC. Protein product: CASSQEVQGNEQYF.

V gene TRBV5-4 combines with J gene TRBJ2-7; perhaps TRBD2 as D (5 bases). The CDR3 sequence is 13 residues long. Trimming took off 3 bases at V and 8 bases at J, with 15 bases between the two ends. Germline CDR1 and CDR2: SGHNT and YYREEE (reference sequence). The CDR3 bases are TGTGCCAGCAGCTCTAGCCCGGGGTGGCAGCAGTACTTC. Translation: CASSSSPGWQQYF. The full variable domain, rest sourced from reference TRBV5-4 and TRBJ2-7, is ETGVTQSPTHLIKTRGQQVTLRCSSQSGHNTVSWYQQALGQGPQFIFQYYREEENGRGNFPPRFSGLQFPNYSSELNVNALELDDSALYLCASSSSPGWQQYFGPGTRLTVT.

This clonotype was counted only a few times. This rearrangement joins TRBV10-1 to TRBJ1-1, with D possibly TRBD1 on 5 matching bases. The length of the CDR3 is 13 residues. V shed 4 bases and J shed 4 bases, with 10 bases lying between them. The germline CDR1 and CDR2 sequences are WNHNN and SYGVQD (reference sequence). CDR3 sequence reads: CASSAIGATEAFF. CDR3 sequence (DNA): TGCGCCAGCAGTGCCATAGGGGCCACTGAAGCTTTCTTT.

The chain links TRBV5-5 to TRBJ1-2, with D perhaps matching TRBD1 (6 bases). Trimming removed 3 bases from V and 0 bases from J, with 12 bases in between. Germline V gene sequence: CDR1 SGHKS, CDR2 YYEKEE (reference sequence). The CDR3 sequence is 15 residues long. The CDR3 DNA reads TGTGCCAGCAGCTCTGGACAGCGTTCTAACTATGGCTACACCTTC. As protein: CASSSGQRSNYGYTF.

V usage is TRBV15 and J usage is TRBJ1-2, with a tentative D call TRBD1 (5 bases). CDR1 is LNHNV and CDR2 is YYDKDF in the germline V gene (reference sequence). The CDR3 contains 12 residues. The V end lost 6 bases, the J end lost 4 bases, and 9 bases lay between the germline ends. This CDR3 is CATSGGSYGYTF. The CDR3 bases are TGTGCCACCAGTGGGGGAAGCTATGGCTACACCTTC.

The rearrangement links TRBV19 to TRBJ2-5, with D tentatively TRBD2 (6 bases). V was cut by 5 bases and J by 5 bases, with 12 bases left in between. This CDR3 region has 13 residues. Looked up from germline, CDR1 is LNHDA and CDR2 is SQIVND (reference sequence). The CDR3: CASSLGGRETQYF. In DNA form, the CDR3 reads TGTGCCAGTAGTCTGGGGGGAAGGGAGACCCAGTACTTC.